Each of the 26 T cell receptor beta chains below was sequenced from the same sample in a study of blood T cell repertoires in COVID-19. Clones were read by immunoSEQ multiplex PCR, and TCRdb kept only the in-frame ones, dropping some. The repertoire includes tens of thousands of clones, about 90% of them detected once, and about 4% sits in the top ten. Sequences were obtained from peripheral blood. Receptors originate from a human donor in a cohort sampled during active COVID-19.

V is TRBV7-3 and J is TRBJ2-3; 10 positions agree with TRBD1. Trimming took 5 bases from V and 11 from J; bases not matched to a gene: 13. CDR1 and CDR2 from the germline V gene are SGHTA and FQGTGA. This CDR3 has 15 residues. CDR3 DNA sequence: TGTGCCAGCAGCCGACAGGGGGCGGCGGGGGAGGGGCAGTATTTT. It specifies CASSRQGAAGEGQYF.

This clone is a singleton in its sample. The rearrangement uses TRBV11-3 and TRBJ2-5; maybe TRBD2 (6 bases). This CDR3 is 14 amino acids long. Trimming pared 5 bases from V and 3 bases from J, leaving 13 bases between. The germline V gene has CDR1 SGHNT and CDR2 YENEEA. CDR3 region: CASSARESKETQYF. The CDR3 DNA follows: TGTGCCAGCAGCGCCCGGGAGTCCAAAGAGACCCAGTACTTC.

The chain is built from TRBV19 and TRBJ2-3; a weak D match, TRBD2 (5 bases). Germline assignment: CDR1 LNHDA and CDR2 SQIVND (reference sequence). V was clipped by 1 base and J by 0 bases, with 29 bases between them. The CDR3 is made up of 22 amino acids. Here the CDR3 DNA reads TGTGCCAGTAGTATAGTTAAAGTGGTCGTAGCTCGCCCCCGGGGTAGCACAGATACGCAGTATTTT. Translated: CASSIVKVVVARPRGSTDTQYF. Looking up the rest from reference TRBV19 and TRBJ2-3 gives the full variable domain: DGGITQSPKYLFRKEGQNVTLSCEQNLNHDAMYWYRQDPGQGLRLIYYSQIVNDFQKGDIAEGYSVSREKKESFPLTVTSAQKNPTAFYLCASSIVKVVVARPRGSTDTQYFGPGTRLTVL.

The chain is built from TRBV9 and TRBJ2-5; 8 bases line up with TRBD2. The ends lost 3 bases at V and 7 bases at J; junction bases unmatched: 5. The CDR3 has 13 residues. Germline V gene data show CDR1 as SGDLS and CDR2 as YYNGEE. The CDR3 reads CASSAGLAGTQYF. CDR3 nucleotide sequence: TGTGCCAGCAGCGCTGGACTAGCAGGGACCCAGTACTTC.

A single count supports this clone. The junction does not match germline at one end; this may be a read error. This chain connects TRBV7-9 to TRBJ2-2; 7 nucleotides agree with TRBD2. Germline V gene lookup returns CDR1 SEHNR and CDR2 FQNEAQ (reference sequence). This CDR3 has 17 residues. The CDR3 loop is CASSSANFREEDRGAVF. CDR3 bases: TGTGCCAGCAGCTCGGCAAATTTTCGGGAGGAGGACCGGGGAGCTGTTTTT.

Judged by abundance, this clone is medium-sized. The rearrangement joins TRBV6-6 to TRBJ1-6, with TRBD1 matching 10 bases. CDR1 and CDR2 from the germline V gene are MNHNY and SVGAGI (reference sequence). This CDR3 spans 14 amino acids. V trimming: 5 bases; J trimming: 6 bases; junction bases outside the gene matches: 1. The CDR3: CASSGQGVNSPLHF. CDR3 nucleotides: TGTGCCAGCAGTGGACAGGGGGTTAATTCACCCCTCCACTTT.

Regarding this clone: The sample carries other DNA sequences with the same CDR3. The V gene is TRBV24-1, the J gene TRBJ2-2, with D tentatively TRBD1 (5 bases). CDR3 length: 15 residues. The germline V and J ends were trimmed by 3 bases and 4 bases, with 11 bases remaining between them. The V gene's germline CDR1 is KGHDR and CDR2 SFDVKD. The DNA of the CDR3 is TGTGCCACCAGTGATCCCCGACAGAGCACCGGGGAGCTGTTTTTT. It translates to CATSDPRQSTGELFF.

This clone was counted a single time. V gene TRBV11-2 combines with J gene TRBJ2-3; TRBD1 matches at 8 bases. This CDR3 is 18 amino acids long. Germline loops: CDR1 SGHAT, CDR2 FQNNGV. Germline trimming cut 6 bases from V and 4 bases from J; bases unmatched to any gene: 18. The CDR3 nucleotides read TGTGCCAGCAGTTATCCGCTCGACAGGGGAGGATCTGCAGATACGCAGTATTTT. It translates to CASSYPLDRGGSADTQYF.

The chain carries TRBV7-2 and TRBJ2-1, with a weak D call TRBD2 (6 bases). This CDR3 region has 13 residues. Looked up from germline, CDR1 is SGHTA and CDR2 is FQGNSA. Trimming removed 3 bases at V and 5 bases at J, with 8 bases between. Here the CDR3 reads CASSFSGDNEQFF. In DNA, the CDR3 is TGTGCCAGCAGCTTTTCGGGAGACAATGAGCAGTTCTTC. The whole variable domain, filled in from reference TRBV7-2 and TRBJ2-1, reads GAGVSQSPSNKVTEKGKDVELRCDPISGHTALYWYRQSLGQGLEFLIYFQGNSAPDKSGLPSDRFSAERTGGSVSTLTIQRTQQEDSAVYLCASSFSGDNEQFFGPGTRLTVL.

The V call is TRBV4-2, the J call TRBJ2-5; TRBD1 aligns across 8 bases. V lost 0 bases, J lost 7 bases, and 7 bases stayed unmatched. The CDR3 extends over 15 amino acids. CDR1 is LGHNA and CDR2 is YNFKEQ in the germline V gene. The DNA for the CDR3 is TGTGCCAGCAGCCAAGAGCAGGGGGCTGGAGGGACCCAGTACTTC. Protein: CASSQEQGAGGTQYF.

The chain carries TRBV5-1 and TRBJ2-2; TRBD1 agrees at 9 bases. Germline V gene sequence: CDR1 SGHRS, CDR2 YFSETQ. This CDR3 has 16 amino acids. The V segment lost 2 bases and the J segment 3 bases; nucleotides outside the gene matches: 5. The CDR3 loop reads CASSFAGTGHTGELFF. The CDR3 DNA reads TGCGCCAGCAGCTTCGCCGGGACAGGGCACACCGGGGAGCTGTTTTTT.

CDR3 sequence (DNA): TGTGCCAGCAGCCAGGGACTGGAGAACACCGGGGAGCTGTTTTTT. This gives the protein CASSQGLENTGELFF. The chain has TRBV5-4 and TRBJ2-2; a weak D match, TRBD2 (6 bases). Trimming took 4 bases from V and 1 from J, leaving 11 bases between them. The germline V gene has CDR1 SGHNT and CDR2 YYREEE (reference sequence). CDR3 length equals 15 residues.

The chain joins TRBV19 to TRBJ1-1, with TRBD1 identical over 9 bases. The CDR3 sequence is 15 residues long. After removal of 6 bases from V and 5 bases from J, the junction contained 10 bases not matched to a gene. Germline V CDR1 and CDR2: LNHDA, SQIVND (reference sequence). In DNA form, the CDR3 reads TGTGCCAGTAGGGAGACGACAGGGGGGAAGACTGAAGCTTTCTTT. Translating gives CASRETTGGKTEAFF.

The chain recombines TRBV14 with TRBJ2-1; TRBD2 agrees at 12 bases. In germline, CDR1 is SGHDN, CDR2 FVKESK. With V trimmed by 5 bases and J by 8 bases, 4 bases remained unmatched. This CDR3 is built from 14 residues. CDR3 in DNA: TGTGCCAGCAGCAAGACTAGCGGGGGCGATGAGCAGTTCTTC. Protein: CASSKTSGGDEQFF.

This sequence joins TRBV9 and TRBJ2-3; 8 bases align to TRBD2. V lost 0 bases and J lost 6; bases outside the gene matches: 6. Per germline, CDR1 SGDLS and CDR2 YYNGEE. This CDR3 spans 15 amino acids. Written as DNA, the CDR3 is TGTGCCAGCAGCGTAGCAAGCGGGAGTGGGGATACGCAGTATTTT. This codes for CASSVASGSGDTQYF.

The chain couples TRBV2 to TRBJ2-3, with a weak D call TRBD1 (5 bases). Germline lookup yields CDR1 SNHLY and CDR2 FYNNEI. The CDR3 runs 15 residues. Trimming shortened V by 2 bases and J by 4 bases, and 13 bases separated the two germline ends. CDR3 loop: CASSESRVRADTQYF. CDR3 DNA sequence: TGTGCCAGCAGTGAATCCAGGGTTAGGGCAGATACGCAGTATTTT.

The rearrangement links TRBV5-1 to TRBJ2-7, with 15 bases identical to TRBD2. Germline trimming cut 0 bases from V and 7 bases from J; bases unmatched to any gene: 5. This CDR3 comprises 16 residues. CDR1 is SGHRS, CDR2 YFSETQ, per germline. The CDR3 DNA reads as TGCGCCAGCAGCTTGGGCGGACTAGCGGGAGGGGAGGAGCAGTACGTC. This codes for CASSLGGLAGGEEQYV.

The chain joins TRBV7-2 to TRBJ2-3; D is uncertain. Germline V CDR1 and CDR2: SGHTA, FQGNSA. Trimming shortened V by 7 bases and J by 4 bases, and 18 bases separated the two germline ends. CDR3 length equals 15 residues. CDR3: CASTPQKHSADTQYF. The CDR3 nucleotides are TGTGCCAGCACCCCACAAAAACACAGTGCAGATACGCAGTATTTT.

The chain uses TRBV18 and TRBJ1-5, with 7 bases identical to TRBD1. This CDR3 is built from 13 residues. Germline CDR1 KGHSH, CDR2 LQKENI. The V and J ends lost 6 bases and 4 bases, in that order; junction bases with no gene match: 3. The CDR3 is CASSVGQNQPQHF. DNA of the CDR3: TGTGCCAGCTCCGTGGGACAGAATCAGCCCCAGCATTTT.

The V call is TRBV10-3, the J call TRBJ1-2; D perhaps matches TRBD1 (5 bases). The germline V gene has CDR1 ENHRY and CDR2 SYGVKD. With 6 bases removed from V and 13 bases from J, the gap between germline ends came to 15 bases. The CDR3 length is 11 residues. The CDR3 bases are TGTGCCATCAGGCTCCAGGGTCGGTTCACCTTC. Protein sequence: CAIRLQGRFTF.

The sample holds one count of this clone. The chain joins TRBV6-2 or TRBV6-3 to TRBJ2-3, with D unclear. The V end was cut by 5 bases, the J end by 2 bases, with 8 bases between. This CDR3 is built from 13 residues. Looked up from germline, CDR1 is MNHEY and CDR2 is SVGEGT. As DNA, the CDR3 is TGTGCCAGCAGTCAGTCCTTCACAGATACGCAGTATTTT. Translated, it gives CASSQSFTDTQYF.

The genes are TRBV5-6 and TRBJ1-5; D might be TRBD1 (6 bases). V was pared by 1 base and J by 2 bases, with 7 bases between. The CDR3 sequence is 14 residues long. Germline loops: CDR1 SGHDT, CDR2 YYEEEE. CDR3 nucleotide sequence: TGTGCCAGCAGCTTGAAGGGGGGCAATCAGCCCCAGCATTTT. Amino acid sequence: CASSLKGGNQPQHF.

The J gene is TRBJ2-2, the V gene TRBV14; 8 nucleotides line up with TRBD2. V was clipped by 1 base and J by 1 base; unmatched bases: 5. Looked up from germline, CDR1 is SGHDN and CDR2 is FVKESK. This CDR3 has 17 amino acids. The CDR3 region is CASSQAPLAGNTGELFF. CDR3 DNA: TGTGCCAGCAGCCAAGCGCCTCTAGCGGGGAACACCGGGGAGCTGTTTTTT.

The chain has TRBV5-4 and TRBJ1-1; D might be TRBD1 (5 bases). CDR3 length equals 13 residues. Looked up from germline, CDR1 is SGHNT and CDR2 is YYREEE (reference sequence). V lost 4 bases, J lost 3 bases, and 10 bases lay in between. CDR3 nucleotides: TGTGCCAGCAGCCCGGGGGGGGACACTGAAGCTTTCTTT. Its translation is CASSPGGDTEAFF.

The chain recombines TRBV6-6 with TRBJ1-2; 9 bases are a match to TRBD1. Per the germline V gene, CDR1 is MNHNY and CDR2 is SVGAGI (reference sequence). Trimming at V came to 6 bases and at J to 8 bases, leaving 10 bases not matched to a gene. CDR3 length: 14 residues. The CDR3 spells CASSPIQGAGGYTF. Written as DNA, the CDR3 is TGTGCCAGCAGCCCTATACAGGGGGCAGGAGGCTACACCTTC.

The CDR3 spells CATADRAHLMNTEAFF. In nucleotides, the CDR3 is TGTGCCACCGCGGACAGGGCCCACCTTATGAACACTGAAGCTTTCTTT. The chain employs TRBV15 and TRBJ1-1, with 8 bases lining up with TRBD1. CDR1 and CDR2 from the germline V gene are LNHNV and YYDKDF (reference sequence). J lost 0 bases, V lost 8 bases, and 11 bases had no gene match. The CDR3 has 16 amino acids.